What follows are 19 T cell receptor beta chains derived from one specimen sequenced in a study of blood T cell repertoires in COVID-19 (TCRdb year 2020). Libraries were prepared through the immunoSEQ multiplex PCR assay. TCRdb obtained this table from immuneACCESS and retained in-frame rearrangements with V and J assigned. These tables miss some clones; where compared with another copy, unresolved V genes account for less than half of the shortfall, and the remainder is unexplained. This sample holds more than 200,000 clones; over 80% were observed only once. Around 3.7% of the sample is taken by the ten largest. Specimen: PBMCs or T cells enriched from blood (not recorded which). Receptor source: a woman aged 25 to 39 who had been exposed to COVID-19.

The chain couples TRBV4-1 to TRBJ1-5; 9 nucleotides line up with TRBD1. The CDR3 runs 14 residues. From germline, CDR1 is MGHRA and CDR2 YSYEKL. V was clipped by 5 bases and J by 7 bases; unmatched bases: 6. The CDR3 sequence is CASSFDRGAQPQHF. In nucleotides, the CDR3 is TGCGCCAGCAGCTTCGACAGGGGGGCCCAGCCCCAGCATTTT.

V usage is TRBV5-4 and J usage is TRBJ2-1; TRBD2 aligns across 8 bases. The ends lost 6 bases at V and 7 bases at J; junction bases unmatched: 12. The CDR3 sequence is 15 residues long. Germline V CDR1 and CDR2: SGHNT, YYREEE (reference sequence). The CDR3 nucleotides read TGTGCCAGCACCGAGGGCGGGACTAGTACAAATGAGCAGTTCTTC. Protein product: CASTEGGTSTNEQFF. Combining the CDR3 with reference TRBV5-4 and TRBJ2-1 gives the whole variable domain ETGVTQSPTHLIKTRGQQVTLRCSSQSGHNTVSWYQQALGQGPQFIFQYYREEENGRGNFPPRFSGLQFPNYSSELNVNALELDDSALYLCASTEGGTSTNEQFFGPGTRLTVL.

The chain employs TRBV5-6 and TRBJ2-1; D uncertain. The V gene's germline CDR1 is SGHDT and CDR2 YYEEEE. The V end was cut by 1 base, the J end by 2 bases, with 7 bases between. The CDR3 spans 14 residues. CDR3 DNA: TGTGCCAGCAGCTTGCCCCTAACCTACAATGAGCAGTTCTTC. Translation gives CASSLPLTYNEQFF. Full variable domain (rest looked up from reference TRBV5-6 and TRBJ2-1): DAGVTQSPTHLIKTRGQQVTLRCSPKSGHDTVSWYQQALGQGPQFIFQYYEEEERQRGNFPDRFSGHQFPNYSSELNVNALLLGDSALYLCASSLPLTYNEQFFGPGTRLTVL.

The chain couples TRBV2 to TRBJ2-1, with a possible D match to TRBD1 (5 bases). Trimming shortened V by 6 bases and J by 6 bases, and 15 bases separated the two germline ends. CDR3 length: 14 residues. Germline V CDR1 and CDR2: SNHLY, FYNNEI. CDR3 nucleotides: TGTGCCAGCAGCCAGGTAGGGGTTTCCAATGAGCAGTTCTTC. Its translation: CASSQVGVSNEQFF.

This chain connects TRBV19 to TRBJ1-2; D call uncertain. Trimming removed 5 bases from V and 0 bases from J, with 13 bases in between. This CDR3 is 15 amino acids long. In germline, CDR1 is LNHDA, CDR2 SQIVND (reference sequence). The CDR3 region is CASSDRTRANYGYTF. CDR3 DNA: TGTGCCAGTAGTGATCGGACTCGAGCTAACTATGGCTACACCTTC.

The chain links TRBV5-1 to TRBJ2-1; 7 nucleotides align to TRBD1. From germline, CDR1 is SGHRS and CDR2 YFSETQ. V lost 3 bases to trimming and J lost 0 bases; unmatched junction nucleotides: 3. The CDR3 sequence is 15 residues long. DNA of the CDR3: TGCGCCAGCAGCTGGGGACAGAGCTCCTACAATGAGCAGTTCTTC. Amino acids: CASSWGQSSYNEQFF.

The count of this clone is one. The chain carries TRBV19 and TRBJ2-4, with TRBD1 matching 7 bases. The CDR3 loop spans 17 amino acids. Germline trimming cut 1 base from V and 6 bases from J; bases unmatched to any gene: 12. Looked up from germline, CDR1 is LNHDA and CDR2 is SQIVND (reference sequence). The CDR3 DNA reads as TGTGCCAGTAGTATAGGACTTAGGGACAGTGGGGGAAACATTCAGTACTTC. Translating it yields CASSIGLRDSGGNIQYF.

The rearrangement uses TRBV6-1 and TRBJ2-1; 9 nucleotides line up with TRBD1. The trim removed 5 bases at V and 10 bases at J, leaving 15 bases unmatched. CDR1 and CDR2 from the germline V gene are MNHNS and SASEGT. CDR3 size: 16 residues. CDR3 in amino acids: CASSKGDRVRLREQFF. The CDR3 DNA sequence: TGTGCCAGCAGTAAAGGGGACAGGGTCAGGCTAAGGGAGCAGTTCTTC.

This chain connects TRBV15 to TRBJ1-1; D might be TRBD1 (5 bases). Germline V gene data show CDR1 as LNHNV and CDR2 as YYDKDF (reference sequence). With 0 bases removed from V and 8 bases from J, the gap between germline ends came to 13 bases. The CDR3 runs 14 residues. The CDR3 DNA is TGTGCCACCAGCAGAGATGATAGGAGGGGAGAAGCTTTCTTT. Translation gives CATSRDDRRGEAFF.

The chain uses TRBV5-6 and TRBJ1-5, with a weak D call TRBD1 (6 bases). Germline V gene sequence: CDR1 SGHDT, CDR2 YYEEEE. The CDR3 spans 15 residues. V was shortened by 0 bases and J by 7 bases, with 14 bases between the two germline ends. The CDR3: CASSLGAGVGQPQHF. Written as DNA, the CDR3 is TGTGCCAGCAGCTTGGGGGCAGGGGTCGGCCAGCCCCAGCATTTT.

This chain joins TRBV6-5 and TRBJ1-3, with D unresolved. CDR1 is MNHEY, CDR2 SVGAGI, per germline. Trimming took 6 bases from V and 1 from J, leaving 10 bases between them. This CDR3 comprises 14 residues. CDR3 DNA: TGTGCCAGCAGCAAAAGGAGTTCTGGAAACACCATATATTTT. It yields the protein CASSKRSSGNTIYF.

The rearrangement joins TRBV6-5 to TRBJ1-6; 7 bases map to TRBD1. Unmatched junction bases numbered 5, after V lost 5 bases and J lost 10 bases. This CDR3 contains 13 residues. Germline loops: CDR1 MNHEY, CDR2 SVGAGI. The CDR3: CASSLDRVSPLHF. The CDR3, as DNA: TGTGCCAGCAGTCTAGACAGGGTATCACCCCTCCACTTT.

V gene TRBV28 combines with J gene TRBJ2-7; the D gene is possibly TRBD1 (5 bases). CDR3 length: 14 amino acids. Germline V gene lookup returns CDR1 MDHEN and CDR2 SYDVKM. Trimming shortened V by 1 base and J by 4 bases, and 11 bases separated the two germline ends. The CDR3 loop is CASSLLGPVYEQYF. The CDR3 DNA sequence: TGTGCCAGCAGTTTATTGGGGCCCGTTTACGAGCAGTACTTC.

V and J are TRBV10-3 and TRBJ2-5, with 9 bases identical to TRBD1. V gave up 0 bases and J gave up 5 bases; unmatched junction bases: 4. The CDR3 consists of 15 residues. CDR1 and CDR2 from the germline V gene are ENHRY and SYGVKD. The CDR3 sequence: CAISESRDRVETQYF. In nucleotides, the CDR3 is TGTGCCATCAGTGAGTCCCGGGACAGGGTGGAGACCCAGTACTTC.

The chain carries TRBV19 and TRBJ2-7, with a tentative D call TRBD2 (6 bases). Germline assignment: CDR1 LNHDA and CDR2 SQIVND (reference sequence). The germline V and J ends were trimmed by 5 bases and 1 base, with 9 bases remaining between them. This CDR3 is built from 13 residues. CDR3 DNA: TGTGCCAGTAGTCTTGCGGGGTCCTACGAGCAGTACTTC. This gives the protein CASSLAGSYEQYF. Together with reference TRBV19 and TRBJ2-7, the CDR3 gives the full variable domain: DGGITQSPKYLFRKEGQNVTLSCEQNLNHDAMYWYRQDPGQGLRLIYYSQIVNDFQKGDIAEGYSVSREKKESFPLTVTSAQKNPTAFYLCASSLAGSYEQYFGPGTRLTVT.

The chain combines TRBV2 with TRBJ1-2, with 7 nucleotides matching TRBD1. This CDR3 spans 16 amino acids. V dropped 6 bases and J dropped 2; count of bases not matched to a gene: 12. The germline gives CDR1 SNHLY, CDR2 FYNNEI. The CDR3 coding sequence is TGTGCCAGCAGCGAGGCCACCTTGACAGGGAACTATGGCTACACCTTC. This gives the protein CASSEATLTGNYGYTF. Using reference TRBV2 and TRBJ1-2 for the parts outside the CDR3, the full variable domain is EPEVTQTPSHQVTQMGQEVILRCVPISNHLYFYWYRQILGQKVEFLVSFYNNEISEKSEIFDDQFSVERPDGSNFTLKIRSTKLEDSAMYFCASSEATLTGNYGYTFGSGTRLTVV.

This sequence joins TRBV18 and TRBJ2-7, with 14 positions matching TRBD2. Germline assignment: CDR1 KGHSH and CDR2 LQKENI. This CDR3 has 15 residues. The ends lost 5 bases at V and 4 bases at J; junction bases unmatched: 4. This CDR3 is CASSMGLAGAYEQYF. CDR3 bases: TGTGCCAGCTCAATGGGACTAGCGGGGGCTTACGAGCAGTACTTC.

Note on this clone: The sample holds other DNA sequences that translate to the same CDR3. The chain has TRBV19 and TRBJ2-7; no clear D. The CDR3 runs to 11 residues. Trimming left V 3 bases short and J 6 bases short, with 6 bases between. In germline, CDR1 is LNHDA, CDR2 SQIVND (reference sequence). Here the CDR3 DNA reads TGTGCCAGTAGTATCGGCGGCGAGCAGTACTTC. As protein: CASSIGGEQYF.

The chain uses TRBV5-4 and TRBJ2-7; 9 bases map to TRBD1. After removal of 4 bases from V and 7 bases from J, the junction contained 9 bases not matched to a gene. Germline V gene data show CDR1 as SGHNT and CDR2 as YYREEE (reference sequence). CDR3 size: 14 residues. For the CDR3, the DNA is TGTGCCAGCAGCCTTGGACAGGGGAGTTGGGAGCAGTACTTC. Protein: CASSLGQGSWEQYF.